The TCR beta chain under discussion was sequenced for a study of TET2 disruption in CD19-targeted CAR T cells (dated by TCRdb to 2017 to 2018). Regarding the study in general: The number of samples was determined by the original clinical trial design and by which samples were available, and no additional inclusion criteria were applied.

On this clone itself: It lacks a known antigen.

TCR beta chain deep sequencing was performed with the immunoSEQ assay. Per the original workflow: Only productive TCR beta rearrangements went into calculating clonotype frequencies. The table was pulled from immuneACCESS by TCRdb, which kept in-frame rearrangements only. Such tables lose some clones; where checked, under half of the loss comes from unresolved V genes, and the rest has no known cause. The D gene and trimming were derived from the DNA, and the V and J assignments and clone size from that table. In this sample's table one finds roughly 26,000 clones. The ten biggest clones cover less than 2% of the sample. What the treatment or condition label conveys for this sample: autologous CTL019 cells: CD19 CAR with 4-1BB and CD3 zeta domains. TCR zeta and 4-1BB costimulatory signaling domains were built into the CD19 CAR. T cells for CTL019 manufacturing were collected from peripheral blood by leukapheresis. The DNeasy Blood and Tissue Kit was used to extract genomic DNA from pre-infusion T cells, peripheral blood, or sorted post-infusion T cells.

Overall study results and their limits: Conclusions about the CAR T cells of the patient were based on extensive analysis of a single subject.

The material was CD8- CAR+ T cells sorted from cultured blood T cells, obtained for CD19 CAR T cell therapy. The sample's cell subset or site, from its label and the paper: CD8-negative CAR-positive T cells from the infusion product. This receptor was identified in a man between 70 and 80 years old with chronic lymphocytic leukemia.

Incomplete CDR3 DNA: TGTGCCAGTACCCTCGGGGAGGTTCGTGGTGAG. This encodes CASTLGEVRGE. The CDR3 reads in full as CASTLGEVRGEQFF. The sequence is built from TRBV19 and TRBJ2-1; a tentative D call is TRBD2 (6 bases match). From the germline J gene comes the end of the CDR3, since the read stops 3 residues before it. The CDR3 measures 14 amino acids from cysteine to phenylalanine. Part of the CDR3 DNA is given, 33 bases translated from base 1. From a lookup of the germline V gene (reference sequence), CDR1 and CDR2 are LNHDA and SQIVND. Trimming removed 7 bases from V and 9 bases from J, leaving 19 bases between the germline ends.